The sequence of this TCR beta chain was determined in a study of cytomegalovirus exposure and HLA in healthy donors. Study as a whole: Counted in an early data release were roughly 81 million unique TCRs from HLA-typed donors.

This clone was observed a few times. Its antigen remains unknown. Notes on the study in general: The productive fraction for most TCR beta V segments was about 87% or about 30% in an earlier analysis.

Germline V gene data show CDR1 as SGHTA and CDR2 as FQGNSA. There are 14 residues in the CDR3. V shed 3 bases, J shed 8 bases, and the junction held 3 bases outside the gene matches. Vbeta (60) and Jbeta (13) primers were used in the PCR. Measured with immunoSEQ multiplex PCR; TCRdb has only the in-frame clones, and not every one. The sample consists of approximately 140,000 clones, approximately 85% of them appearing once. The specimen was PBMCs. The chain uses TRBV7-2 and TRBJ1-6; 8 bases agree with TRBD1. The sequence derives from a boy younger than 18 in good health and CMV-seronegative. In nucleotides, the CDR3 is TGTGCCAGCAGCTTTGGACAGGGCTATTCACCCCTCCACTTT. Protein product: CASSFGQGYSPLHF.